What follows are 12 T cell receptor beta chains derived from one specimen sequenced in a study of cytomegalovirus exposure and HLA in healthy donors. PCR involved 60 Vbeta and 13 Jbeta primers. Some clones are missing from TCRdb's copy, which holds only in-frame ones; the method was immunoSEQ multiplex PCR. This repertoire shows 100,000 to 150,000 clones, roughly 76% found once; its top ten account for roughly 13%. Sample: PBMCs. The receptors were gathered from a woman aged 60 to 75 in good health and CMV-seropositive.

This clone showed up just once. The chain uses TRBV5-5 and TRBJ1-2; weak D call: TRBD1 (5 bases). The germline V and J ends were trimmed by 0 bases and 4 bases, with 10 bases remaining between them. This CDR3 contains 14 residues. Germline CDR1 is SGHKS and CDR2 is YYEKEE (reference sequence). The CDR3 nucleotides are TGTGCCAGCAGCTTGGATGGGACTCCCTATGGCTACACCTTC. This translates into CASSLDGTPYGYTF.

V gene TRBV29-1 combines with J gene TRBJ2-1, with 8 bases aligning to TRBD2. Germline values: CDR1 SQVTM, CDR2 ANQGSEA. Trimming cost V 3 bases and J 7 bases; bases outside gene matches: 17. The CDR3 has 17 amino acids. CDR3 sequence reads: CSVEGIRGGVSSNEQFF. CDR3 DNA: TGCAGCGTTGAGGGGATTCGGGGGGGCGTTTCTTCAAATGAGCAGTTCTTC.

CDR3 loop: CASSQGGQALVGIQETQYF. The CDR3, as DNA: TGTGCCAGCAGCCAAGGAGGACAGGCTCTAGTCGGGATTCAAGAGACCCAGTACTTC. The V call is TRBV4-2, the J call TRBJ2-5, with TRBD1 matching over 7 bases. The V and J ends lost 1 base and 2 bases, in that order; junction bases with no gene match: 16. The CDR3 spans 19 residues. Germline loops: CDR1 LGHNA, CDR2 YNFKEQ.

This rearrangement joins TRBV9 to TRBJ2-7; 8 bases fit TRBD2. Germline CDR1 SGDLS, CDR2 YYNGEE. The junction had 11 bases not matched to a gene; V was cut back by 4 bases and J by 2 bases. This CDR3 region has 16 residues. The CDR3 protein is CASSPTLVAGPYEQYF. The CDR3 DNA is TGTGCCAGCAGCCCAACACTGGTAGCGGGGCCCTACGAGCAGTACTTC.

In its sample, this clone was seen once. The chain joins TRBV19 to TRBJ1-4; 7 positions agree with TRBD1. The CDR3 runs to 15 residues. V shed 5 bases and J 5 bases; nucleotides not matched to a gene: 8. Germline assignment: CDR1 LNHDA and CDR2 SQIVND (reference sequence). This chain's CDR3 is CASSWSGTVNEKLFF. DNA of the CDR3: TGTGCCAGTAGTTGGTCCGGGACAGTCAATGAAAAACTGTTTTTT.

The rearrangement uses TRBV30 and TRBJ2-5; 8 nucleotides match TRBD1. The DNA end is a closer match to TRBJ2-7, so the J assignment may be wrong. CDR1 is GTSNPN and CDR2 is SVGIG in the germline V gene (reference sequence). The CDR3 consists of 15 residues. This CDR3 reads CAWSVTQGASYEQYF. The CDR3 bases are TGTGCCTGGAGTGTGACGCAGGGGGCCTCCTACGAGCAGTACTTC.

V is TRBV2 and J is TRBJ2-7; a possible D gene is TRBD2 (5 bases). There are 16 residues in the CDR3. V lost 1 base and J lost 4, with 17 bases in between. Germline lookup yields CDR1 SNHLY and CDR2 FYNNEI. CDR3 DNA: TGTGCCAGCAGTGAAGGGAGGAGTTTCCCCCTTTACGAGCAGTACTTC. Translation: CASSEGRSFPLYEQYF.

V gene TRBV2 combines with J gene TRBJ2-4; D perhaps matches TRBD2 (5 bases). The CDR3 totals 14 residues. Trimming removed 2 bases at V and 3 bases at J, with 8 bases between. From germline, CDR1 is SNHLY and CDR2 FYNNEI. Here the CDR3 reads CASSERGSKNIQYF. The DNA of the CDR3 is TGTGCCAGCAGTGAACGGGGAAGCAAAAACATTCAGTACTTC.

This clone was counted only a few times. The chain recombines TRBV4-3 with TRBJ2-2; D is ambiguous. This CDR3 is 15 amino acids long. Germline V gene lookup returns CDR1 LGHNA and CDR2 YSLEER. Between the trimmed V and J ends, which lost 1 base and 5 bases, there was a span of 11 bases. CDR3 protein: CASSQVGFGTGELFF. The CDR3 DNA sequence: TGCGCCAGCAGCCAAGTCGGGTTCGGAACCGGGGAGCTGTTTTTT.

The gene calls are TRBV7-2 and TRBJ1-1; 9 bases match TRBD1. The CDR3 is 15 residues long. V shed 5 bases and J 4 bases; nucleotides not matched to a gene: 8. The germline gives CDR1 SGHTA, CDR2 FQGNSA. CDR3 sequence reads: CASSIYRGRATEAFF. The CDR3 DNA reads TGTGCCAGCAGCATATACAGGGGGCGTGCCACTGAAGCTTTCTTT.

The DNA of the CDR3 is TGTGCCAGCAGTTTCCCGCAGGGGAACTATGGCTACACCTTC. This gives the protein CASSFPQGNYGYTF. This chain joins TRBV28 and TRBJ1-2; possibly TRBD1 for D (6 bases). This CDR3 is 14 amino acids long. Germline-derived CDR1 and CDR2 are MDHEN and SYDVKM. The V gene lost 3 bases and the J gene lost 2 bases, with 10 bases spanning the gap.

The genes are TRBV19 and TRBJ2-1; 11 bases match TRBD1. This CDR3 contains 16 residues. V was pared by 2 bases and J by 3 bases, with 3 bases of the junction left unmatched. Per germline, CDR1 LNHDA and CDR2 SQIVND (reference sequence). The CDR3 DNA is TGTGCCAGTAGTATACAAGGGACAGGGGGCTACAATGAGCAGTTCTTC. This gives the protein CASSIQGTGGYNEQFF. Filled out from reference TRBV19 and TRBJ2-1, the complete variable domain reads DGGITQSPKYLFRKEGQNVTLSCEQNLNHDAMYWYRQDPGQGLRLIYYSQIVNDFQKGDIAEGYSVSREKKESFPLTVTSAQKNPTAFYLCASSIQGTGGYNEQFFGPGTRLTVL.